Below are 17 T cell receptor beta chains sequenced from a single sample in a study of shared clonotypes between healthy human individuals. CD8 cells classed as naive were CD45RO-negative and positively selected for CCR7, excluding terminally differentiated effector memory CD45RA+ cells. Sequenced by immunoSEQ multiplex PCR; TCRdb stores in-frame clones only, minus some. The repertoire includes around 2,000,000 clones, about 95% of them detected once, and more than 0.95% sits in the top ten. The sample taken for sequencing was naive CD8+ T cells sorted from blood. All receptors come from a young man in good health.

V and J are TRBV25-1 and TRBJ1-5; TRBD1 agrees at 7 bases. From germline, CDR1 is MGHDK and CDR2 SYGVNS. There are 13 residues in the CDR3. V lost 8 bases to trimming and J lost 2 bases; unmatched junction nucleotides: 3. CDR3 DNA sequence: TGTGCCAGCGGCAGGGGGGGCAATCAGCCCCAGCATTTT. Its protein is CASGRGGNQPQHF.

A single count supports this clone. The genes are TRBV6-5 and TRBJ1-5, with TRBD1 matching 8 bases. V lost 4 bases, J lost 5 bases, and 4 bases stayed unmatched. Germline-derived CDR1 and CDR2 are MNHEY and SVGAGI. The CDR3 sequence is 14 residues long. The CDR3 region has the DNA TGTGCCAGCAGTTTTTTACAGGGGGATCAGCCCCAGCATTTT. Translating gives CASSFLQGDQPQHF.

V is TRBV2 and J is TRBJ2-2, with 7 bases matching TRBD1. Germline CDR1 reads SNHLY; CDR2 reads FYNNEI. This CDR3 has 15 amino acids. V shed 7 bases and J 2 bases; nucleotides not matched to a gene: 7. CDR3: CASMGTEINTGELFF. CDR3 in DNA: TGTGCCAGCATGGGGACAGAAATTAACACCGGGGAGCTGTTTTTT. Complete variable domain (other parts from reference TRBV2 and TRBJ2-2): EPEVTQTPSHQVTQMGQEVILRCVPISNHLYFYWYRQILGQKVEFLVSFYNNEISEKSEIFDDQFSVERPDGSNFTLKIRSTKLEDSAMYFCASMGTEINTGELFFGEGSRLTVL.

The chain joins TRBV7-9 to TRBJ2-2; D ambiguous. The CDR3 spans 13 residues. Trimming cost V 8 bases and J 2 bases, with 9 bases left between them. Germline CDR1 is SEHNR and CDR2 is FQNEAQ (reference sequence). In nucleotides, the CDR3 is TGTGCCAGCGTTTACGGTAACACCGGGGAGCTGTTTTTT. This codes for CASVYGNTGELFF.

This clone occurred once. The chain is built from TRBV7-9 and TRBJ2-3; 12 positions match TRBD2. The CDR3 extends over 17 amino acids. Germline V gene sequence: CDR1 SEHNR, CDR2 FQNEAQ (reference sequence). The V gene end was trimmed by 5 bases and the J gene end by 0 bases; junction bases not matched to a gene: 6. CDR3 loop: CASSPGLAGLSTDTQYF. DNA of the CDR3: TGTGCCAGCAGCCCCGGACTAGCGGGGTTAAGCACAGATACGCAGTATTTT.

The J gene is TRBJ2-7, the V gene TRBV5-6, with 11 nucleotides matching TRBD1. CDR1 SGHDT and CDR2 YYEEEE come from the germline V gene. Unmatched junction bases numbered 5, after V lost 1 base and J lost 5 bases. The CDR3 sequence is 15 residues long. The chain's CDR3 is CASSLWRTGGHEQYF. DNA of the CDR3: TGTGCCAGCAGCTTGTGGAGGACAGGGGGCCACGAGCAGTACTTC. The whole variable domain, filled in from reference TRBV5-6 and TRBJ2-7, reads DAGVTQSPTHLIKTRGQQVTLRCSPKSGHDTVSWYQQALGQGPQFIFQYYEEEERQRGNFPDRFSGHQFPNYSSELNVNALLLGDSALYLCASSLWRTGGHEQYFGPGTRLTVT.

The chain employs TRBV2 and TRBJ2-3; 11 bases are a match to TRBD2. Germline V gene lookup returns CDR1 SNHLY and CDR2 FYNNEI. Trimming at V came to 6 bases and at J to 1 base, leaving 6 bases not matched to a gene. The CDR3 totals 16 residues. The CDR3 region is CASRPSGGRGTDTQYF. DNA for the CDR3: TGTGCCAGCAGGCCTAGCGGGGGGAGAGGCACAGATACGCAGTATTTT.

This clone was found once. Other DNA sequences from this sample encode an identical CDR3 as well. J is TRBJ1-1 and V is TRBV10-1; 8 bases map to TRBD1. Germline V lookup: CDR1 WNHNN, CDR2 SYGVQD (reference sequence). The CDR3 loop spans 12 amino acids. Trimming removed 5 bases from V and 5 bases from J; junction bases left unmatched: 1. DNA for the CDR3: TGCGCCAGCAGTACAGGGGGGACTGAAGCTTTCTTT. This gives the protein CASSTGGTEAFF.

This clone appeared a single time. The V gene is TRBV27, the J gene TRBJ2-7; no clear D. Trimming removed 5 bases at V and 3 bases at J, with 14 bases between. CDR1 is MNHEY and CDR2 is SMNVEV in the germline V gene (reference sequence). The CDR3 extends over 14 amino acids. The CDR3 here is CASSPFNLGYEQYF. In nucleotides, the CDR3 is TGTGCCAGCAGTCCGTTTAATTTAGGCTACGAGCAGTACTTC.

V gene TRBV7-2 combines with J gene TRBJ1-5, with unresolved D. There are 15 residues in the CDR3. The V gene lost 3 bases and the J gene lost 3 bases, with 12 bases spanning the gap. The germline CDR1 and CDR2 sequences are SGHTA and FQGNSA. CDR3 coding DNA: TGTGCCAGCAGCTTTTCAGCGGAATCCAATCAGCCCCAGCATTTT. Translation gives CASSFSAESNQPQHF.

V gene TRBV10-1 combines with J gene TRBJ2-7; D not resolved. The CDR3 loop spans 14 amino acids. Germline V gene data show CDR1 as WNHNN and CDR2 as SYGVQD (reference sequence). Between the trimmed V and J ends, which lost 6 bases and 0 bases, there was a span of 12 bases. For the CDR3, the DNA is TGCGCCAGCAGCCCCGGGCCAGCCTCCTACGAGCAGTACTTC. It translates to CASSPGPASYEQYF.

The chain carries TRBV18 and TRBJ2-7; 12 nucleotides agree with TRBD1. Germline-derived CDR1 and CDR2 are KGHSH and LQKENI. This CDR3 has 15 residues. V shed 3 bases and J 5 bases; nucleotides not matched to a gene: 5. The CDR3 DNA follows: TGTGCCAGCTCACCGGACGGGACAGGGGGCGACGAGCAGTACTTC. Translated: CASSPDGTGGDEQYF.

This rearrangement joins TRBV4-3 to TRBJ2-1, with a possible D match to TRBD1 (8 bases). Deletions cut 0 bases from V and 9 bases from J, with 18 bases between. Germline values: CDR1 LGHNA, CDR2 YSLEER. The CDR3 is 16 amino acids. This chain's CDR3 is CASSQDAGGLAGEQFF. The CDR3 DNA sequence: TGCGCCAGCAGCCAAGATGCAGGGGGCTTAGCGGGTGAGCAGTTCTTC.

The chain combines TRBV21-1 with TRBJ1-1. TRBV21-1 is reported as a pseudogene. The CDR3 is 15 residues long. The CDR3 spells CASNPPGEGNTEAFF. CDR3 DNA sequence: TGTGCCAGCAACCCGCCCGGGGAAGGGAACACTGAAGCTTTCTTT.

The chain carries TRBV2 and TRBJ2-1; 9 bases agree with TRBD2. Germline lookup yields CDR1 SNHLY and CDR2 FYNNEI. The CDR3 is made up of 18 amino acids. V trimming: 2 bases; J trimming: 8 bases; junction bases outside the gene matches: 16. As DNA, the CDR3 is TGTGCCAGCAGTGAATATCCCAGGGCGAGCGGGAGGAGGGATGAGCAGTTCTTC. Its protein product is CASSEYPRASGRRDEQFF.

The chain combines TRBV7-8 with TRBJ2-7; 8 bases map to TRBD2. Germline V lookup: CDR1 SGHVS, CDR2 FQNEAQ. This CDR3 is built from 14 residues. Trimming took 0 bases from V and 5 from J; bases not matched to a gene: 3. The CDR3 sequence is CASSLAGSGDEQYF. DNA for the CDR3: TGTGCCAGCAGCTTAGCTGGTAGCGGGGACGAGCAGTACTTC.

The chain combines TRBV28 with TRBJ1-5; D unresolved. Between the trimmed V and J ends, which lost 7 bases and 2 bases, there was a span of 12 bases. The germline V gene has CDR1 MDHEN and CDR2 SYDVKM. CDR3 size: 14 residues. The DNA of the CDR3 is TGTGCCAGCATGTTGGGTTATGGCAATCAGCCCCAGCATTTT. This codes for CASMLGYGNQPQHF.